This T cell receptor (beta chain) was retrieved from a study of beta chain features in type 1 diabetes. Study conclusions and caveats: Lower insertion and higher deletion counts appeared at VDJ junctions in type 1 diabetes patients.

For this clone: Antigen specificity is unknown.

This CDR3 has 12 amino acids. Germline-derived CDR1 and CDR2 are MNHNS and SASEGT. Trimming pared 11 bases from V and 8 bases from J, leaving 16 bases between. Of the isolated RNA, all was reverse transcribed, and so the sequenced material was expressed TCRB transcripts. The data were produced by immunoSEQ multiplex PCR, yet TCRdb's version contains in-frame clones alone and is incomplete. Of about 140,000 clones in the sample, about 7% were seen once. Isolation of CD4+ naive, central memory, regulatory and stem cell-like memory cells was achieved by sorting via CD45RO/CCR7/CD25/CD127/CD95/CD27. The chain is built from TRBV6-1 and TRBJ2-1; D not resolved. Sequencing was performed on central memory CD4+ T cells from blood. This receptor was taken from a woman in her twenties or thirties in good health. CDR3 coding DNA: TGTGCCTCCCCGACTGGAACCGATGAGCAGTTCTTC. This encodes CASPTGTDEQFF.